One T cell receptor beta chain is described in this entry. The sample is drawn from a study of identical twins. V trimming: 0 bases; J trimming: 2 bases; junction bases outside the gene matches: 9. The CDR3 totals 17 residues. CDR1 and CDR2 from the germline V gene are SGDLS and YYNGEE. TCRdb redid the calling of the 5' RACE reads with MiXCR, one entry per CDR3 protein. The table shows some 1,700,000 distinct CDR3 sequences, with about 32% occurring only once. This TCR derives from a newborn girl in good health. This sequence joins TRBV9 and TRBJ2-3; TRBD2 agrees at 7 bases. The sample consisted of cord blood. Here the CDR3 reads CASSVGKTSLLTDTQYF. As DNA, the CDR3 is TGTGCCAGCAGCGTAGGAAAGACTAGCCTCCTCACAGATACGCAGTATTTT. Supplemented by reference TRBV9 and TRBJ2-3, the full variable domain reads DSGVTQTPKHLITATGQRVTLRCSPRSGDLSVYWYQQSLDQGLQFLIQYYNGEERAKGNILERFSAQQFPDLHSELNLSSLELGDSALYFCASSVGKTSLLTDTQYFGPGTRLTVL.